These T cell receptor beta chains were read from a single sample in a study of T-cell reconstitution after alpha-beta-depleted transplantation in children. A single record per CDR3 protein comes from TCRdb applying MiXCR to the PCR reads. The sample lists over 200,000 distinct CDR3 sequences, approximately 9.5% occurring once. The sequencing used PBMCs from the stem cell graft donor, collected from the stem cell graft. The receptor set was obtained from a human donor who donated a stem cell graft to a child with acute lymphoblastic leukemia. CDR3s include the opening cysteine and the closing phenylalanine or tryptophan. D genes are given only for firm matches. Size values are once, few and many counts, or a class for expanded clones, and some rows have none.

D: TRBD2
V: TRBV20-1
size: NA
J: TRBJ2-2
DNA: TGCAGTGCTAGCCCCAGACTAGCGGGGACCACCGGGGAGCTGTTTTTT
CDR3: CSASPRLAGTTGELFF

D: NA
V: TRBV10-1
size: few
J: TRBJ2-5
DNA: TGCGCCAGCAGCGACGGACAGCTAGGTCAAGAGACCCAGTACTTC
CDR3: CASSDGQLGQETQYF

D: NA
V: TRBV7-2
size: NA
J: TRBJ2-5
DNA: TGTGCCAGCAGCCCGGGACAAATTGGGGAGACCCAGTACTTC
CDR3: CASSPGQIGETQYF

D: NA
V: TRBV7-2
size: many
J: TRBJ1-1
DNA: TGTGCCAGCAGCTTAAATTCGGCTGAAGCTTTCTTT
CDR3: CASSLNSAEAFF

D: NA
V: TRBV7-9
size: NA
J: TRBJ1-5
DNA: TGTGCCAGCAGCTTAGGAAAAAACGTCGGTAGCAATCAGCCCCAGCATTTT
CDR3: CASSLGKNVGSNQPQHF

D: NA
V: TRBV14
size: few
J: TRBJ1-1
DNA: TGTGCCAGCAGCCAATACGGCAGCGAAGCTTTCTTT
CDR3: CASSQYGSEAFF

D: TRBD2
V: TRBV10-1
size: few
J: TRBJ2-5
DNA: TGCGCCAGCAGTGATAAGGCGGGGGGCCAAGAGACCCAGTACTTC
CDR3: CASSDKAGGQETQYF

D: TRBD1
V: TRBV12-3/TRBV12-4
size: few
J: TRBJ1-5
DNA: TGTGCCAGCAGTCGAACGGGACAGTTTCTCAATCAGCCCCAGCATTTT
CDR3: CASSRTGQFLNQPQHF

D: NA
V: TRBV29-1
size: few
J: TRBJ1-1
DNA: TGCAGCGTTGTAACTAGGGAAGCTTTCTTT
CDR3: CSVVTREAFF

D: NA
V: TRBV4-3
size: NA
J: TRBJ2-7
DNA: TGCGCCAGCAGCCATTCCTCCCTTACCTCCTACGAGCAGTACTTC
CDR3: CASSHSSLTSYEQYF

D: NA
V: TRBV12-3/TRBV12-4
size: few
J: TRBJ1-2
DNA: TGTGCCAGCAGTTACAGAGTTCAAACGGATGGCTACACCTTC
CDR3: CASSYRVQTDGYTF

D: NA
V: TRBV12-3/TRBV12-4
size: NA
J: TRBJ1-3
DNA: TGTGCCAGCAGTTTAGTCCCGATCGGAAACACCATATATTTT
CDR3: CASSLVPIGNTIYF

D: TRBD1
V: TRBV5-1
size: NA
J: TRBJ2-7
DNA: TGCGCCAGCAGCTGGGACGACAGGGTCTCCTACGAGCAGTACTTC
CDR3: CASSWDDRVSYEQYF

D: TRBD1
V: TRBV6-2/TRBV6-3
size: NA
J: TRBJ1-2
DNA: TGTGCCAGCAGTGACAGGGGCATACGGCATGGCTACACCTTC
CDR3: CASSDRGIRHGYTF

D: NA
V: TRBV12-3/TRBV12-4
size: NA
J: TRBJ1-1
DNA: TGTGCCAGCAGTTTAGCGGGGAGAGCTTTCTTT
CDR3: CASSLAGRAFF

D: NA
V: TRBV20-1
size: many
J: TRBJ2-7
DNA: TGCAGTGCTCGGCAAACAGGTCAAAGCTCCTACGAGCAGTACTTC
CDR3: CSARQTGQSSYEQYF

D: TRBD1
V: TRBV7-8
size: few
J: TRBJ1-5
DNA: TGTGCCAGCAGTTCTAGACAGGGGCTAAGGAATCAGCCCCAGCATTTT
CDR3: CASSSRQGLRNQPQHF

D: NA
V: TRBV12-3/TRBV12-4
size: many
J: TRBJ2-3
DNA: TGTGCCAGCAGTTTCACGGCCCGAAGGGATACGCAGTATTTT
CDR3: CASSFTARRDTQYF

D: NA
V: TRBV7-8
size: many
J: TRBJ1-5
DNA: TGTGCCAGCAGCCTCCGGGACACCGATAGCAATCAGCCCCAGCATTTT
CDR3: CASSLRDTDSNQPQHF

D: TRBD1
V: TRBV12-3/TRBV12-4
size: many
J: TRBJ2-7
DNA: TGTGCCAGCAGTCCATGGACAGGTGGGACCTACGAGCAGTACTTC
CDR3: CASSPWTGGTYEQYF

D: NA
V: TRBV6-4
size: many
J: TRBJ2-2
DNA: TGTGCCAGCAGTGACTCTTCACGGAATGGGGAGCTGTTTTTT
CDR3: CASSDSSRNGELFF

D: NA
V: TRBV4-2
size: few
J: TRBJ2-2
DNA: TGTGCCAGCAGCCAAGCTGGGTGGGGCACCGGGGAGCTGTTTTTT
CDR3: CASSQAGWGTGELFF

D: NA
V: TRBV3-1
size: NA
J: TRBJ1-2
DNA: TGTGCCAGCAGTCCAAAGTATATGTGGTACTATGGCTACACCTTC
CDR3: CASSPKYMWYYGYTF

D: NA
V: TRBV6-2/TRBV6-3
size: NA
J: TRBJ1-5
DNA: TGTGCCAGCAGTCGCGGGAGTAATAGCAATCAGCCCCAGCATTTT
CDR3: CASSRGSNSNQPQHF

D: NA
V: TRBV6-1
size: NA
J: TRBJ1-1
DNA: TGTGCCAGCAGGGATCTCTGGCAGGAATTTGAAGCTTTCTTT
CDR3: CASRDLWQEFEAFF

D: NA
V: TRBV12-3/TRBV12-4
size: few
J: TRBJ1-5
DNA: TGTGCCAGCAGTTTACCCGACAGTCAGCCCCAGCATTTT
CDR3: CASSLPDSQPQHF

D: NA
V: TRBV7-9
size: NA
J: TRBJ2-5
DNA: TGTGCCAGCAGTACAGAAGAGACCCAGTACTTC
CDR3: CASSTEETQYF

D: NA
V: TRBV7-8
size: NA
J: TRBJ1-2
DNA: TGTGCCAGCCTCGACAAGGGAGCGGGCTATGGCTACACCTTC
CDR3: CASLDKGAGYGYTF

D: TRBD2
V: TRBV5-1
size: NA
J: TRBJ2-3
DNA: TGCGCCAGCAGCGGCACGGGGGGGGTGAAAGGCGATACGCAGTATTTT
CDR3: CASSGTGGVKGDTQYF

D: TRBD1
V: TRBV5-1
size: NA
J: TRBJ2-7
DNA: TGCGCCAGCAGCCTCACGACAGGGTCGGCCTACGAGCAGTACTTC
CDR3: CASSLTTGSAYEQYF

D: TRBD1
V: TRBV5-1
size: NA
J: TRBJ1-4
DNA: TGCGCCACCTCGTCGGGACAGCTGAATGAAAAACTGTTTTTT
CDR3: CATSSGQLNEKLFF

D: NA
V: TRBV29-1
size: NA
J: TRBJ2-2
DNA: TGCAGCGTTGAAGCGGACACCGGGGAGCTGTTTTTT
CDR3: CSVEADTGELFF

D: TRBD1
V: TRBV10-3
size: few
J: TRBJ1-2
DNA: TGTGCCATCAGTGAGCGAGGGCAGGGGGCCTATGGCTACACCTTC
CDR3: CAISERGQGAYGYTF

D: TRBD1
V: TRBV4-1
size: many
J: TRBJ2-5
DNA: TGCGCCAGCAGCCAAGAATCAGGGACAGCCGCCCAAGAGACCCAGTACTTC
CDR3: CASSQESGTAAQETQYF

D: TRBD1
V: TRBV12-3/TRBV12-4
size: NA
J: TRBJ2-7
DNA: TGTGCCAGCAGGCCGACAGGGGCCTCCTACGAGCAGTACTTC
CDR3: CASRPTGASYEQYF

D: NA
V: TRBV2
size: NA
J: TRBJ2-2
DNA: TGTGCCAGCAGACAAGACTCGCTCGCGAACACCGGGGAGCTGTTTTTT
CDR3: CASRQDSLANTGELFF

D: TRBD2
V: TRBV7-6
size: many
J: TRBJ2-7
DNA: TGTGCCAGCAGCTTAGAGCCTTTTGGGACTAGCGGTTCCTACGAGCAGTACTTC
CDR3: CASSLEPFGTSGSYEQYF

D: TRBD1
V: TRBV12-3/TRBV12-4
size: NA
J: TRBJ1-1
DNA: TGTGCCAGCAGCCGGACAGGGGGCCTGGGCACTGAAGCTTTCTTT
CDR3: CASSRTGGLGTEAFF

D: NA
V: TRBV5-1
size: few
J: TRBJ2-1
DNA: TGCGCCAGCAGCTTGGTGGGCGGGGCGATATACAATGAGCAGTTCTTC
CDR3: CASSLVGGAIYNEQFF

D: NA
V: TRBV6-5
size: many
J: TRBJ2-7
DNA: TGTGCCAGCAGGGCCTCCTTTGCCCTGCTCCACGAGCAGTACTTC
CDR3: CASRASFALLHEQYF

D: TRBD1
V: TRBV29-1
size: NA
J: TRBJ2-7
DNA: TGCAGCGTTCGTGGGACAGGCTTCTACGAGCAGTACTTC
CDR3: CSVRGTGFYEQYF

D: NA
V: TRBV10-1
size: NA
J: TRBJ2-2
DNA: TGCGCCAGCAGTGACGGCGGCGCGAACACCGGGGAGCTGTTTTTT
CDR3: CASSDGGANTGELFF

D: NA
V: TRBV12-3/TRBV12-4
size: many
J: TRBJ1-4
DNA: TGTGCCAGCAGTCCAAAACGGTATAATGAAAAACTGTTTTTT
CDR3: CASSPKRYNEKLFF

D: NA
V: TRBV7-9
size: many
J: TRBJ1-1
DNA: TGTGCCAGCAGCTCACAAGCGAACACTGAAGCTTTCTTT
CDR3: CASSSQANTEAFF

D: NA
V: TRBV12-3/TRBV12-4
size: few
J: TRBJ1-5
DNA: TGTGCCAGCAGCGGGGGCCCAGGGGGCAATCAGCCCCAGCATTTT
CDR3: CASSGGPGGNQPQHF

D: NA
V: TRBV10-2
size: NA
J: TRBJ1-3
DNA: TGCGCCAGCAGTGAGTCGATGGGGGCGACTGGAAACACCATATATTTT
CDR3: CASSESMGATGNTIYF

D: NA
V: TRBV5-1
size: many
J: TRBJ2-7
DNA: TGCGCCAGCAGCTTGGCTGGGCGCCCCTCCTACGAGCAGTACTTC
CDR3: CASSLAGRPSYEQYF

D: TRBD2
V: TRBV20-1
size: few
J: TRBJ2-3
DNA: TGCAGTGCTAAAGGGGCTCTAGCGGGGGGTTCAGATACGCAGTATTTT
CDR3: CSAKGALAGGSDTQYF

D: NA
V: TRBV10-1
size: NA
J: TRBJ2-2
DNA: TGCGCCAGCAGTCCAGGGAATGCGAACACCGGGGAGCTGTTTTTT
CDR3: CASSPGNANTGELFF

D: NA
V: TRBV9
size: many
J: TRBJ2-3
DNA: TGTGCCAGCAGCGTTAGCGGAGCCACAGATACGCAGTATTTT
CDR3: CASSVSGATDTQYF

D: TRBD1
V: TRBV5-1
size: few
J: TRBJ2-3
DNA: TGCGCCAGCAGCCGATTGACAGGGGACGCAGATACGCAGTATTTT
CDR3: CASSRLTGDADTQYF

D: NA
V: TRBV12-3/TRBV12-4
size: few
J: TRBJ2-5
DNA: TGTGCCAGCAGTCTTTCCAGGGCGGGCGGCACCCAGTACTTC
CDR3: CASSLSRAGGTQYF

D: NA
V: TRBV9
size: NA
J: TRBJ1-3
DNA: TGTGCCAGCAGCGTAGTCCCAAGCCCGCACTCTGGAAACACCATATATTTT
CDR3: CASSVVPSPHSGNTIYF